This TCR beta chain originates from a study of identifying expanded T cells in peripheral blood. Broader study findings: Differentially abundant clones: around 1.2 between replicates, about 16 at around 14 days, less than 20 at four. Variance in clone template counts between two-week samples significantly increased with total template count across all healthy donors.

Assay used: immunoSEQ multiplex PCR; TCRdb lists only in-frame clones, some missing. The sample carries tens of thousands of clones, roughly 84% recorded once. On this clone: Its specificity is unknown.

No infections or other immune events were documented during collection. V trimming: 0 bases; J trimming: 2 bases; junction bases outside the gene matches: 7. The CDR3 is 17 residues long. Looked up from germline, CDR1 is LGHNA and CDR2 is YNFKEQ. The clonotype originates from a person between 18 and 75 years old in good health. The source material was blood. This sequence joins TRBV4-2 and TRBJ2-3; 8 positions match TRBD2. DNA for the CDR3: TGTGCCAGCAGCCAAGATGGCGCTAGCGGGCTCACAGATACGCAGTATTTT. Translation gives CASSQDGASGLTDTQYF.